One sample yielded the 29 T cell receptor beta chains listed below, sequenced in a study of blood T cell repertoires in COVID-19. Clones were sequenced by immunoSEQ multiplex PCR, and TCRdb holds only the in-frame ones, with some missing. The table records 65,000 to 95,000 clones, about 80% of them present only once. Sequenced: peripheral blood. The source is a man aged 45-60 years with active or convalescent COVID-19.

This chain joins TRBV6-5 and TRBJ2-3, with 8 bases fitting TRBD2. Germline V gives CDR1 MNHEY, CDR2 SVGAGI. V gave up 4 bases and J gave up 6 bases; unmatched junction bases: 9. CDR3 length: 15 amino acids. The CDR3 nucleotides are TGTGCCAGCAGTTTCGGGGGTAGCGGGGCCGATACGCAGTATTTT. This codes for CASSFGGSGADTQYF.

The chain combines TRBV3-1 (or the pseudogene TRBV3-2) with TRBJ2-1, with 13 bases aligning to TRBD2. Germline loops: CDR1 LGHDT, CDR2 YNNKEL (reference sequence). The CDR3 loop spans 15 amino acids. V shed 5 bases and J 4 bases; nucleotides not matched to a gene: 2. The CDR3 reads CASSTLAGGYNEQFF. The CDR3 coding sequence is TGTGCCAGCAGCACACTAGCGGGGGGGTACAATGAGCAGTTCTTC.

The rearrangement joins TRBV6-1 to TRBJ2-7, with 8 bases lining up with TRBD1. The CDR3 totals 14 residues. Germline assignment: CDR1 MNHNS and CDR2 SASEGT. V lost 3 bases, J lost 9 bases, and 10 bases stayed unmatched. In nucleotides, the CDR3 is TGTGCCAGCAGTGAGCGCGGACAGGGCTTAGGGCAGTACTTC. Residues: CASSERGQGLGQYF.

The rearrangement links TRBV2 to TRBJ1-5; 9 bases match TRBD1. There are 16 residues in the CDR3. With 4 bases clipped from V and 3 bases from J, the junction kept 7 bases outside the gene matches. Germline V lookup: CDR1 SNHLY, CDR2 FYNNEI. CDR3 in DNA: TGTGCCAGCAGTGCCTTTGGGACAGGGAACAATCAGCCCCAGCATTTT. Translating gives CASSAFGTGNNQPQHF. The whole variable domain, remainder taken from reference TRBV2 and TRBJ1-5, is EPEVTQTPSHQVTQMGQEVILRCVPISNHLYFYWYRQILGQKVEFLVSFYNNEISEKSEIFDDQFSVERPDGSNFTLKIRSTKLEDSAMYFCASSAFGTGNNQPQHFGDGTRLSIL.

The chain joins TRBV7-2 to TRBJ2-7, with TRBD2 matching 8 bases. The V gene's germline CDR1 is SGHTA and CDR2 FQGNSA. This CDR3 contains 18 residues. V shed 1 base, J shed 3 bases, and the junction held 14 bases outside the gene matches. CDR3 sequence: CASSLVAPGGGSFYEQYF. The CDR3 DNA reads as TGTGCCAGCAGCTTAGTGGCCCCCGGGGGGGGCTCCTTCTACGAGCAGTACTTC.

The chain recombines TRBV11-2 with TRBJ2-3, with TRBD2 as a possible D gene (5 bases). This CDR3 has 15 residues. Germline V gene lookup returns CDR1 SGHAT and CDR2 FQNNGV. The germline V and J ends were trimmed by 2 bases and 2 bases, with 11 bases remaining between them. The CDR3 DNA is TGTGCCAGCAGCTTAATAGGCGGGCACACAGATACGCAGTATTTT. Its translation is CASSLIGGHTDTQYF.

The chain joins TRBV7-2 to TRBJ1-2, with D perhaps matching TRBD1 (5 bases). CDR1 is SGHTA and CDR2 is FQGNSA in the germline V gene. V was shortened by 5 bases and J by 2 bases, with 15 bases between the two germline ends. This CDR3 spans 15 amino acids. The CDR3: CASSPRGGGNYGYTF. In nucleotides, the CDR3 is TGTGCCAGCAGCCCCCGTGGGGGGGGGAACTATGGCTACACCTTC.

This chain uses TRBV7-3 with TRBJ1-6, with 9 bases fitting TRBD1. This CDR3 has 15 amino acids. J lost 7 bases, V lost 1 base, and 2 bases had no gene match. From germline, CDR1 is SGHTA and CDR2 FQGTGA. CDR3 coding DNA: TGTGCCAGCAGCTTAAGGGGACAGGGCAATTCACCCCTCCACTTT. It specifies CASSLRGQGNSPLHF.

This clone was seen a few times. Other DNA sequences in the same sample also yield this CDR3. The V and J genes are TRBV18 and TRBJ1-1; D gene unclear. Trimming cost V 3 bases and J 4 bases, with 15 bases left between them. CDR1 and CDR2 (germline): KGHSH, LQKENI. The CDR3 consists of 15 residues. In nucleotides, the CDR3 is TGTGCCAGCTCACCCCGTCGTGAGGCGGGCACTGAAGCTTTCTTT. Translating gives CASSPRREAGTEAFF.

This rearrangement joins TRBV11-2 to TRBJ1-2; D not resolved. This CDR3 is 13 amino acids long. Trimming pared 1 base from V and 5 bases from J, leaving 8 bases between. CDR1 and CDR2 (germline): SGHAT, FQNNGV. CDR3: CASSLAGKYGYTF. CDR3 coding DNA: TGTGCCAGCAGCTTAGCAGGCAAATATGGCTACACCTTC.

CDR3 coding DNA: TGCGCCAGCAGCTTCGAATCTAGCTCCTACGAGCAGTACTTC. This translates into CASSFESSSYEQYF. The rearrangement links TRBV5-1 to TRBJ2-7, with D hard to call. Looked up from germline, CDR1 is SGHRS and CDR2 is YFSETQ. The CDR3 is 14 residues long. V dropped 2 bases and J dropped 0 bases, with 9 bases sitting between them.

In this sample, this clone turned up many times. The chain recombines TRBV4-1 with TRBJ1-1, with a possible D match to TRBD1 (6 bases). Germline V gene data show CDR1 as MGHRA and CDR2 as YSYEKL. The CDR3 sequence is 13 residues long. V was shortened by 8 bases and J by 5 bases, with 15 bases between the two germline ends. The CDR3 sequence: CASGPTGRTEAFF. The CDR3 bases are TGCGCCAGCGGCCCTACAGGGCGTACTGAAGCTTTCTTT.

The CDR3 DNA reads TGTGCCAGCAGTCCCCGGACAGGGGGCCCCTCGAACACTGAAGCTTTCTTT. The encoded protein is CASSPRTGGPSNTEAFF. The chain carries TRBV25-1 and TRBJ1-1; 11 bases fit TRBD1. The CDR3 sequence is 17 residues long. Germline CDR1 is MGHDK and CDR2 is SYGVNS. V gave up 5 bases and J gave up 1 base; unmatched junction bases: 9.

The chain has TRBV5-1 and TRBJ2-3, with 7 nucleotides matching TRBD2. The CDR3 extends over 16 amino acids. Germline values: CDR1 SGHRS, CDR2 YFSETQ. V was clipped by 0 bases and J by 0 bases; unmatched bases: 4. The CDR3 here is CASSLVGGLSTDTQYF. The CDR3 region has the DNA TGCGCCAGCAGCTTGGTGGGGGGGTTGAGCACAGATACGCAGTATTTT.

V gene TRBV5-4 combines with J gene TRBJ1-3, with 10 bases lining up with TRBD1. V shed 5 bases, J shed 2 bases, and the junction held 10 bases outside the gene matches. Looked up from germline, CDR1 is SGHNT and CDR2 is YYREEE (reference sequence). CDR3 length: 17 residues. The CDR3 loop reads CASSTGTGVRAGNTIYF. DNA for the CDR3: TGTGCCAGCAGTACCGGGACAGGGGTACGGGCTGGAAACACCATATATTTT.

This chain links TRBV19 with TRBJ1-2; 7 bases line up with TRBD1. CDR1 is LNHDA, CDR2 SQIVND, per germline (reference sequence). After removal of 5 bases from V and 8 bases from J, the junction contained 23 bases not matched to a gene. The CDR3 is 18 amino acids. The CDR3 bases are TGTGCCAGTAGTCTACTCTACCTGGCCTACCGGCAGGGGGACGGCTACACCTTC. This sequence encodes CASSLLYLAYRQGDGYTF.

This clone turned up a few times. As DNA, the CDR3 is TGTGCCACCGAGGCGGGGGGTAGCAATGAGCAGTTCTTC. Protein: CATEAGGSNEQFF. The chain has TRBV24-1 and TRBJ2-1; 8 positions agree with TRBD2. This CDR3 comprises 13 residues. Trimming cost V 9 bases and J 6 bases; bases outside gene matches: 6. Germline V gene data show CDR1 as KGHDR and CDR2 as SFDVKD.

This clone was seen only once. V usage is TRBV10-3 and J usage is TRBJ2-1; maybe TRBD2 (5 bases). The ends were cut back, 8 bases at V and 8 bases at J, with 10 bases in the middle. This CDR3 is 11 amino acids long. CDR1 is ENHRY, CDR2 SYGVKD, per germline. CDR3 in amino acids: CAIGTGDEQFF. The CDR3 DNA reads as TGTGCCATCGGTACCGGGGATGAGCAGTTCTTC.

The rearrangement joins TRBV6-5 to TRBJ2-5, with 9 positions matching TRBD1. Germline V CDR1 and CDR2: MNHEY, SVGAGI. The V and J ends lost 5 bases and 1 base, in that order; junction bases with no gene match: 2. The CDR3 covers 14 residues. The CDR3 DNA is TGTGCCAGCAGTCCGGGACAGGGCCAAGAGACCCAGTACTTC. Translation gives CASSPGQGQETQYF.

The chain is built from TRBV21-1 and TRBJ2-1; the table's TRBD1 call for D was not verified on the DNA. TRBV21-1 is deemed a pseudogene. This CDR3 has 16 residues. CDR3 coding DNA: TGTGCCAGCAGCAAAGGGGGACAGGGGACCTACAATGAGCAGTTCTTC. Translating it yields CASSKGGQGTYNEQFF.

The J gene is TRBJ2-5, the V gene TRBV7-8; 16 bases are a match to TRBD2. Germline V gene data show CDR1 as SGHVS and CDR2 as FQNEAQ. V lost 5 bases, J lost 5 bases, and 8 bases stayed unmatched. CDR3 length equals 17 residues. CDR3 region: CASSPGLAGGPRETQYF. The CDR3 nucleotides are TGTGCCAGCAGCCCGGGACTAGCGGGGGGGCCCCGGGAGACCCAGTACTTC.

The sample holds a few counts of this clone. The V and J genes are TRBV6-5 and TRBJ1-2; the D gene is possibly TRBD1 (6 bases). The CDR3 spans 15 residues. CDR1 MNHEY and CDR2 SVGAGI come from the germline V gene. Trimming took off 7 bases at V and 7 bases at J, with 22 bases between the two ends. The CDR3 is CASTSRGTAQSGYTF. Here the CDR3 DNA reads TGTGCCAGCACCTCAAGGGGGACCGCGCAAAGTGGCTACACCTTC.

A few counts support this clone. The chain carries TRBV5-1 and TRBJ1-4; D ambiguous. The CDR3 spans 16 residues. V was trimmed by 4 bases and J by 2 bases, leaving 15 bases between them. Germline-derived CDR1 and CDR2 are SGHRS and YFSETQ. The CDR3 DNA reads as TGCGCCAGCAGCCGGGGAGGAGGGTCGACTAATGAAAAACTGTTTTTT. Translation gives CASSRGGGSTNEKLFF.

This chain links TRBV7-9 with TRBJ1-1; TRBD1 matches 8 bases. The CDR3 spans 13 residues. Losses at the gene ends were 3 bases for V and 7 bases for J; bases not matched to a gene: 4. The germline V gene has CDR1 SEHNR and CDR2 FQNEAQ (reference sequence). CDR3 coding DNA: TGTGCCAGCAGCTTGGACAGGGTTGGTGAAGCTTTCTTT. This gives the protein CASSLDRVGEAFF. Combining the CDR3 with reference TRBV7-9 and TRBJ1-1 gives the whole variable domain DTGVSQNPRHKITKRGQNVTFRCDPISEHNRLYWYRQTLGQGPEFLTYFQNEAQLEKSRLLSDRFSAERPKGSFSTLEIQRTEQGDSAMYLCASSLDRVGEAFFGQGTRLTVV.

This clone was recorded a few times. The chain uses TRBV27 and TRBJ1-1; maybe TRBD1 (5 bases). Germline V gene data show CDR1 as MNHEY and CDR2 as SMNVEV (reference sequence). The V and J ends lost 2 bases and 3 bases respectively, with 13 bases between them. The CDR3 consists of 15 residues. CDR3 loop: CASSLRGDEYTEAFF. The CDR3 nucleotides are TGTGCCAGCAGTTTAAGGGGCGACGAGTACACTGAAGCTTTCTTT.

The CDR3 spells CASSLAPAAEEGSGANVLTF. The CDR3 DNA reads as TGCGCCAGCAGCTTGGCGCCTGCGGCGGAAGAGGGCTCTGGGGCCAACGTCCTGACTTTC. The chain carries TRBV5-1 and TRBJ2-6; weak D call: TRBD2 (5 bases). Trimming stripped 0 bases from V and 0 bases from J, with 19 bases between. Germline values: CDR1 SGHRS, CDR2 YFSETQ. CDR3 length: 20 residues.

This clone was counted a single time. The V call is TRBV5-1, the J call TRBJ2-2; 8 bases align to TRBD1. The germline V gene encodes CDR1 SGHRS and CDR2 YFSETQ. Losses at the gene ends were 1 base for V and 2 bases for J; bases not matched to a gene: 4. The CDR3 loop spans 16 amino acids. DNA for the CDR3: TGCGCCAGCAGCTTGTTCGGACAGGGCAACACCGGGGAGCTGTTTTTT. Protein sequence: CASSLFGQGNTGELFF.

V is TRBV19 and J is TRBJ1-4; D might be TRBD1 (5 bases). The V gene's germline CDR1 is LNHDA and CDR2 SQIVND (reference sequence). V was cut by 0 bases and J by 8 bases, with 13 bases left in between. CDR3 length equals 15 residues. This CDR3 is CASSIDRGSEEKLFF. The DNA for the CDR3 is TGTGCCAGTAGTATAGATCGGGGGTCCGAGGAAAAACTGTTTTTT.

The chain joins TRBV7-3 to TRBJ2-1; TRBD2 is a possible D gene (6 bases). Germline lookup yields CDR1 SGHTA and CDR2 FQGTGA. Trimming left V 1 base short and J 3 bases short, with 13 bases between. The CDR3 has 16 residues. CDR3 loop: CASSLSPTGGYNEQFF. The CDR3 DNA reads TGTGCCAGCAGCTTAAGCCCAACCGGGGGCTACAATGAGCAGTTCTTC.